These 9 T cell receptor beta chains were sequenced from one sample in a study of immune evolution from preneoplasia to lung adenocarcinoma. The assay was immunoSEQ multiplex PCR, and TCRdb's table has in-frame clones only and misses some. The table shows about 14,000 clones, with roughly 77% occurring only once. Source material: FFPE minimally invasive lung adenocarcinoma tissue. These receptors were collected from a person aged 60-79 years with lung adenocarcinoma.

The chain couples TRBV27 to TRBJ2-7; D not certain. Trimming shortened V by 8 bases and J by 0 bases, and 11 bases separated the two germline ends. CDR1 is MNHEY and CDR2 is SMNVEV in the germline V gene (reference sequence). This CDR3 contains 13 residues. The CDR3: CASSHTISYEQYF. CDR3 sequence (DNA): TGTGCCAGCTCACACACCATCTCCTACGAGCAGTACTTC.

The CDR3 nucleotides are TGTGCCAGCAGCCCCAATGCCCGGTCGTCCCAGCATTTT. It is translated as CASSPNARSSQHF. V is TRBV11-2 and J is TRBJ1-5; D is ambiguous. The CDR3 consists of 13 residues. Trimming stripped 5 bases from V and 11 bases from J, with 16 bases between. The germline V gene encodes CDR1 SGHAT and CDR2 FQNNGV.

This chain links TRBV5-1 with TRBJ2-1, with 7 bases matching TRBD1. J gave up 5 bases and V 4 bases, and 12 bases lay outside the gene matches. Germline CDR1 reads SGHRS; CDR2 reads YFSETQ. The CDR3 extends over 16 amino acids. CDR3 DNA sequence: TGCGCCAGCAGCAGAAGGACAGGAGATAACGACAATGAGCAGTTCTTC. Translating it yields CASSRRTGDNDNEQFF.

This chain links TRBV28 with TRBJ1-6; TRBD1 matches 7 bases. This CDR3 region has 16 residues. Germline CDR1 and CDR2: MDHEN and SYDVKM. Trimming at V came to 6 bases and at J to 5 bases, leaving 10 bases not matched to a gene. The CDR3 region is CASSLLPGQHNSPLHF. The CDR3 nucleotides are TGTGCCAGCAGCTTGCTTCCGGGACAGCATAATTCACCCCTCCACTTT.

This clone has just a few counts. The chain employs TRBV4-2 and TRBJ1-4; D call uncertain. Trimming took off 0 bases at V and 0 bases at J, with 11 bases between the two ends. Germline-derived CDR1 and CDR2 are LGHNA and YNFKEQ. This CDR3 contains 17 residues. CDR3 sequence reads: CASSQDAGRSTNEKLFF. In nucleotides, the CDR3 is TGTGCCAGCAGCCAAGATGCGGGAAGGTCAACTAATGAAAAACTGTTTTTT.

This clone was seen once. The chain couples TRBV30 to TRBJ2-7; 10 nucleotides align to TRBD1. The V and J ends lost 2 bases and 2 bases, in that order; junction bases with no gene match: 9. The CDR3 contains 16 residues. The germline V gene has CDR1 GTSNPN and CDR2 SVGIG (reference sequence). This CDR3 reads CAWSYPGTGVTYEQYF. The CDR3 DNA reads as TGTGCCTGGAGTTATCCCGGGACAGGGGTAACCTACGAGCAGTACTTC.

V usage is TRBV11-2 and J usage is TRBJ2-7; 10 bases align to TRBD2. The CDR3 is 15 residues long. J lost 5 bases, V lost 3 bases, and 7 bases had no gene match. Germline V gene sequence: CDR1 SGHAT, CDR2 FQNNGV. CDR3 residues: CASSFLTSGSHEQYF. The CDR3 region has the DNA TGTGCCAGCAGCTTCCTGACTAGCGGGTCTCACGAGCAGTACTTC.

This chain connects TRBV30 to TRBJ1-2; TRBD1 is a possible D gene (5 bases). With 1 base removed from V and 4 bases from J, the gap between germline ends came to 13 bases. CDR3 length: 14 amino acids. Per the germline V gene, CDR1 is GTSNPN and CDR2 is SVGIG (reference sequence). The CDR3 protein is CAWSGAGSFYGYTF. In DNA form, the CDR3 reads TGTGCCTGGAGTGGGGCAGGGAGCTTCTATGGCTACACCTTC.

As regards this clone: One junction end does not reproduce the germline sequence, and a read error may be involved. The chain uses TRBV7-9 and TRBJ1-1; 9 positions match TRBD1. The CDR3 is 14 amino acids. Germline CDR1 is SEHNR and CDR2 is FQNEAQ (reference sequence). CDR3 region: CASLSGTGNAEAFF. CDR3 sequence (DNA): TGTGCCAGTCTTTCTGGGACAGGGAACGCTGAAGCTTTCTTT.